This passage covers 5 T cell receptor beta chains from one sample sequenced in a study of T cell changes during pregnancy in multiple sclerosis. Some clones are missing from TCRdb's copy, which holds only in-frame ones; the method was immunoSEQ multiplex PCR. The table has about 38,000 clones, approximately 92% seen once. The sequenced sample was CD8+ T cells from peripheral blood mononuclear cells, obtained after pregnancy. The receptors here all came from a female donor with multiple sclerosis, enrolled in a pregnancy study.

V is TRBV7-2 and J is TRBJ1-2; possibly TRBD1 for D (5 bases). The V gene's germline CDR1 is SGHTA and CDR2 FQGNSA. Trimming pared 6 bases from V and 1 base from J, leaving 21 bases between. The CDR3 covers 17 residues. CDR3 amino acids: CASSSQGVDYFNYGYTF. CDR3 nucleotides: TGTGCCAGCAGTTCCCAAGGGGTCGATTACTTTAACTATGGCTACACCTTC.

This rearrangement joins TRBV5-1 to TRBJ2-7; a weak D match, TRBD1 (7 bases). Per the germline V gene, CDR1 is SGHRS and CDR2 is YFSETQ. This CDR3 is 16 amino acids long. Trimming took 4 bases from V and 6 from J, leaving 23 bases between them. CDR3 sequence: CASSGALTGRTGEQYF. DNA for the CDR3: TGCGCCAGCAGCGGGGCCCTGACAGGGAGGACGGGCGAGCAGTACTTC.

The chain carries TRBV2 and TRBJ1-4; tentatively, D is TRBD1 (5 bases). Germline assignment: CDR1 SNHLY and CDR2 FYNNEI. Trimming removed 7 bases from V and 7 bases from J, with 22 bases in between. The CDR3 is 16 amino acids. CDR3 in DNA: TGTGCCAGCATTTCCCCTACAGGCCGGGAGAGTGAAAAACTGTTTTTT. As protein: CASISPTGRESEKLFF.

Comment on this clone: A junction end diverges from the germline sequence, so it may reflect a read error. The chain recombines TRBV14 with TRBJ1-2; 7 nucleotides align to TRBD1. The CDR3 totals 14 residues. Germline lookup yields CDR1 SGHDN and CDR2 FVKESK. The DNA for the CDR3 is TGTGCCAGCAGCAAAGACAGGGTGAACTATGGCTACACCTTC. Amino acids: CASSKDRVNYGYTF.

This clone is a singleton in its sample. The chain links TRBV25-1 to TRBJ1-1; D possibly corresponds to TRBD1 (5 bases). Germline-derived CDR1 and CDR2 are MGHDK and SYGVNS. Trimming shortened V by 2 bases and J by 2 bases, and 9 bases separated the two germline ends. This CDR3 comprises 14 residues. This CDR3 reads CASSEGGANTEAFF. In DNA form, the CDR3 reads TGTGCCAGCAGTGAAGGTGGGGCAAACACTGAAGCTTTCTTT.